One T cell receptor (beta chain) is described in this entry. The sample belongs to a study of patients and donors after allogeneic stem cell transplantation. CDR1 and CDR2 from the germline V gene are LGHDT and YNNKEL (reference sequence). The CDR3 loop spans 16 amino acids. V dropped 1 base and J dropped 2 bases, with 9 bases sitting between them. From the RT-PCR reads, TCRdb called clonotypes with MiXCR, one entry per CDR3 protein. The sample gives some 960,000 distinct CDR3 sequences, about 20% of which show up once; around 6% is in the top ten. Material: blood, either unsorted or a sorted T cell fraction (not recorded which). This chain connects TRBV3-1 to TRBJ2-6, with a tentative D call TRBD2 (5 bases). The receptor was derived from a human donor who was either an allogeneic HSCT recipient or a stem cell or donor lymphocyte infusion donor (not recorded which). It is not recorded whose cells these are; they may come from a transplant donor. DNA for the CDR3: TGTGCCAGCAGCCAAGGAGAGAGGGCTGGGGCCAACGTCCTGACTTTC. Translating it yields CASSQGERAGANVLTF. The complete variable domain, with remaining parts taken from reference TRBV3-1 and TRBJ2-6, reads DTAVSQTPKYLVTQMGNDKSIKCEQNLGHDTMYWYKQDSKKFLKIMFSYNNKELIINETVPNRFSPKSPDKAHLNLHINSLELGDSAVYFCASSQGERAGANVLTFGAGSRLTVL.